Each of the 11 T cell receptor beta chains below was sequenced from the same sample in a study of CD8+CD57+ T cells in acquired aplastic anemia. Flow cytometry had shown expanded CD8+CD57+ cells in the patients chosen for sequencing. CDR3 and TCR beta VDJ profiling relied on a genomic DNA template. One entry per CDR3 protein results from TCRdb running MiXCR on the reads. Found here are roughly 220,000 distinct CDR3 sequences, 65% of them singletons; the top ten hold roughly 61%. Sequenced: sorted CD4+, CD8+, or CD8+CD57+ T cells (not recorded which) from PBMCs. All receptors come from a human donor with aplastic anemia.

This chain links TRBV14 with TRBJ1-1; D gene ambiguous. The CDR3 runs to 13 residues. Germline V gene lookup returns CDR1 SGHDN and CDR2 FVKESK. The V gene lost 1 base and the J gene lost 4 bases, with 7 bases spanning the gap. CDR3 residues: CASSQGGITEAFF. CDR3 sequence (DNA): TGTGCCAGCAGCCAAGGTGGGATCACTGAAGCTTTCTTT.

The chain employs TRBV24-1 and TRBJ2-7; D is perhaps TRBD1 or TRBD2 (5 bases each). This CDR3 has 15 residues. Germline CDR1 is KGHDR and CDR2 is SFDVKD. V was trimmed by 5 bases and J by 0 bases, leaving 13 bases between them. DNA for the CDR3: TGTGCCACCAGTGGAGGAAAGGGGAGCTCCTACGAGCAGTACTTC. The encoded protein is CATSGGKGSSYEQYF.

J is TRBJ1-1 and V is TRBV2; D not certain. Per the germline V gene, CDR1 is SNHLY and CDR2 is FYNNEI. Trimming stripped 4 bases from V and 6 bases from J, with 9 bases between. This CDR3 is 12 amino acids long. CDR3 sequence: CASSVEQSEAFF. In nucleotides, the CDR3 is TGTGCCAGCAGTGTTGAGCAGTCTGAAGCTTTCTTT.

The CDR3 nucleotides read TGTGCCAGCAGTAGTGGGGACGGAAGGCGTGAAAAACTGTTTTTT. It specifies CASSSGDGRREKLFF. This sequence joins TRBV25-1 and TRBJ1-4; TRBD1 is a possible D gene (5 bases). Trimming shortened V by 5 bases and J by 7 bases, and 17 bases separated the two germline ends. This CDR3 has 15 residues. CDR1 and CDR2 from the germline V gene are MGHDK and SYGVNS.

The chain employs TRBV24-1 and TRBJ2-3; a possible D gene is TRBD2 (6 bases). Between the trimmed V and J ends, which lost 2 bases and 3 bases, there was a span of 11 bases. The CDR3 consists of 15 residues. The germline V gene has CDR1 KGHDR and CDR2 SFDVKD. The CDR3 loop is CATSDSGRETDTQYF. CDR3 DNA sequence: TGTGCCACCAGTGATTCGGGGCGGGAAACAGATACGCAGTATTTT.

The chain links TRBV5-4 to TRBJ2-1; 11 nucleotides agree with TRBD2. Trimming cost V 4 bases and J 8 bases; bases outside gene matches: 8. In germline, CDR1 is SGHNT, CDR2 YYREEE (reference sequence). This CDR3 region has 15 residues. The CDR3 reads CASSPLAGGIDEQFF. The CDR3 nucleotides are TGTGCCAGCAGCCCCTTAGCGGGAGGGATCGATGAGCAGTTCTTC.

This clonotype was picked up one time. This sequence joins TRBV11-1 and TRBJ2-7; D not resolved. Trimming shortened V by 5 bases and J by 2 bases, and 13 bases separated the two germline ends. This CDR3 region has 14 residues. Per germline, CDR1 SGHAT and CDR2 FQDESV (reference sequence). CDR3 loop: CASSLAREAYEQYF. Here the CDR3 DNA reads TGTGCCAGCAGCCTCGCAAGGGAAGCCTACGAGCAGTACTTC.

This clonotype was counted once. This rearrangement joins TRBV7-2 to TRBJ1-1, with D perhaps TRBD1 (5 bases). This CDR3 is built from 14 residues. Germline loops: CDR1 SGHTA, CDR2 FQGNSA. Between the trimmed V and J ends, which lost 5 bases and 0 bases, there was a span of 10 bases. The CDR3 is CASSRQSMNTEAFF. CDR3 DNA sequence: TGTGCCAGCAGCCGACAGAGCATGAACACTGAAGCTTTCTTT.

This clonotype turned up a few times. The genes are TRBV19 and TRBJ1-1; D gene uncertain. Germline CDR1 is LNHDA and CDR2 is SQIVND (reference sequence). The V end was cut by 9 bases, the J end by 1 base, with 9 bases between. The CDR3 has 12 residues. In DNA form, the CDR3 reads TGTGCCAGCGCGCAGAGGAACACTGAAGCTTTCTTT. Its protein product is CASAQRNTEAFF.

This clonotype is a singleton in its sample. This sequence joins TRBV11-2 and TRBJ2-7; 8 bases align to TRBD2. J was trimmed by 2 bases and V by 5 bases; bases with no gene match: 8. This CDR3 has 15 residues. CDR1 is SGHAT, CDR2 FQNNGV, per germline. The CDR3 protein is CASSPIAGPTYEQYF. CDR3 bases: TGTGCCAGCAGCCCTATAGCGGGACCGACCTACGAGCAGTACTTC.

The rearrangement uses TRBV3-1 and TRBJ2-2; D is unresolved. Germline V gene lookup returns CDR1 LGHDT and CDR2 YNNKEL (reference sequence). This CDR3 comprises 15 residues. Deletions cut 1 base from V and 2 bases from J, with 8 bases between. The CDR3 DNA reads TGTGCCAGCAGCCAAGTTCTTTTTAACACCGGGGAGCTGTTTTTT. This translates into CASSQVLFNTGELFF.